This T cell receptor beta chain comes out of a study of T cell changes during pregnancy in multiple sclerosis. Clones were read by immunoSEQ multiplex PCR, and TCRdb kept only the in-frame ones, dropping some. The data contain under 120,000 clones, roughly 90% of them seen just once; the ten biggest clones take up approximately 3.5%. The clonotype was recovered from a female donor with multiple sclerosis, enrolled in a pregnancy study. The material was peripheral blood, obtained after pregnancy.

The CDR3 DNA sequence: TGTGCCAGCAGCGTAGGGCAGGGCACTGGAAACACCATATATTTT. Translating it yields CASSVGQGTGNTIYF. This rearrangement joins TRBV9 to TRBJ1-3; D might be TRBD1 (5 bases). The CDR3 contains 15 residues. Per the germline V gene, CDR1 is SGDLS and CDR2 is YYNGEE. V lost 0 bases, J lost 2 bases, and 9 bases lay in between.